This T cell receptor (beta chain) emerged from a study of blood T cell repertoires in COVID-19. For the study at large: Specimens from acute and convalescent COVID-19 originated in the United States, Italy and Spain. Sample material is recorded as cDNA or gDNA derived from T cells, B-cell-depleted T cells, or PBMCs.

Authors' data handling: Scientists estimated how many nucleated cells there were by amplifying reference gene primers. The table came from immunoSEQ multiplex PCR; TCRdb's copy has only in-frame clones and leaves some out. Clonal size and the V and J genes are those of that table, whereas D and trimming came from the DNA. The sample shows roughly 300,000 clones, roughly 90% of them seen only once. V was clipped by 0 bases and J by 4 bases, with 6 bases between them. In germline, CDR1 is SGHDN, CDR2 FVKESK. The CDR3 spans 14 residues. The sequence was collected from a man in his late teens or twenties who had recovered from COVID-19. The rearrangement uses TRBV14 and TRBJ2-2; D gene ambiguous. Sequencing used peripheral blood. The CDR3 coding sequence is TGTGCCAGCAGCCAAGACTGTCCCACCGGGGAGCTGTTTTTT. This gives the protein CASSQDCPTGELFF. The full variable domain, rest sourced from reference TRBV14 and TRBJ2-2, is EAGVTQFPSHSVIEKGQTVTLRCDPISGHDNLYWYRRVMGKEIKFLLHFVKESKQDESGMPNNRFLAERTGGTYSTLKVQPAELEDSGVYFCASSQDCPTGELFFGEGSRLTVL.